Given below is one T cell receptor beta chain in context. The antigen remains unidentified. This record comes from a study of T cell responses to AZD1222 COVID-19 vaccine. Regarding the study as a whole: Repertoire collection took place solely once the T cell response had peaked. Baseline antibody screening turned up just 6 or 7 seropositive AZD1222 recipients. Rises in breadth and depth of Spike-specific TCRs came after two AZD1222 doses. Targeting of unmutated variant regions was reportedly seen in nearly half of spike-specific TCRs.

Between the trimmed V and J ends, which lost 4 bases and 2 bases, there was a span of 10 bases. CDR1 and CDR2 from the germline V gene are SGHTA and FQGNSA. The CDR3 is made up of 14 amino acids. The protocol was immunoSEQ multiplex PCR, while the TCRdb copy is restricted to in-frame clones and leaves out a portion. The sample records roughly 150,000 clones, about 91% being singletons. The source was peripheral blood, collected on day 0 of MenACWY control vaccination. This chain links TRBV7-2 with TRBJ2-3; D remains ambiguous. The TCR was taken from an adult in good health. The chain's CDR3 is CASSSHSNTDTQYF. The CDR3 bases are TGTGCCAGCAGCTCTCATTCTAACACAGATACGCAGTATTTT.